A single T cell receptor beta chain is shown here with its context. Participants were aged about 18 to 90 years, lived in 24 US areas, and enrolled virtually. Categorization into cohorts depended on clinical history that participants reported. The CDR3 is 12 residues long. Trimming removed 2 bases at V and 4 bases at J, with 4 bases between. Germline loops: CDR1 MNHEY, CDR2 SMNVEV (reference sequence). The sample comes from a study of blood T cell repertoires in COVID-19. About the study: From T cells, B-cell-depleted T cells, or PBMCs came the material, which was cDNA or gDNA.

Original processing methods: Estimation of nucleated cell counts was performed using reference gene primer amplification. Data came from immunoSEQ multiplex PCR; TCRdb stores just in-frame clones and leaves some out. V and J calls and clone size are as listed in that table; D and trimming were resolved from the DNA. The table has about 400,000 clones, about 90% seen once; the top ten hold 1.7%. This sequence joins TRBV27 and TRBJ2-3, with D unclear. The receptor's source is a woman aged 25 to 39 who had recovered from COVID-19. Sequencing was performed on PBMCs or T cells enriched from blood (not recorded which). The CDR3 region is CASSLGPDTQYF. The CDR3 DNA sequence: TGTGCCAGCAGTTTAGGGCCAGATACGCAGTATTTT.